This record covers a single T cell receptor (beta chain). The age range of participants was 18 to 89 years, with residence in roughly 25 US areas. Recovery among Cohort 3 donors was established by two negative PCRs, clearance, or symptom resolution. The sample originates from a study of blood T cell repertoires in COVID-19. The wider study: Sources were T cells, B-cell-depleted T cells, or PBMCs; the material itself was cDNA or gDNA.

Per the original data handling: For nucleated cells, counts were estimated from reference gene primer amplification. The method was immunoSEQ multiplex PCR; TCRdb's version includes in-frame clones alone and lacks a portion of them. D and trimming come from the DNA, and the V and J calls and clone size come from that table. The table shows about 140,000 clones, with approximately 79% occurring only once. The V and J ends lost 3 bases and 7 bases respectively, with 15 bases between them. The CDR3 runs 15 residues. In germline, CDR1 is LNHDA, CDR2 SQIVND (reference sequence). The sequence came from a woman between 45 and 65 years old who had recovered from COVID-19. The V gene is TRBV19, the J gene TRBJ1-4; no reliable D call. Sequenced material: PBMCs or T cells enriched from blood (not recorded which). The CDR3: CASSMMWAGGEKLFF. The CDR3 DNA is TGTGCCAGTAGTATGATGTGGGCTGGAGGTGAAAAACTGTTTTTT.